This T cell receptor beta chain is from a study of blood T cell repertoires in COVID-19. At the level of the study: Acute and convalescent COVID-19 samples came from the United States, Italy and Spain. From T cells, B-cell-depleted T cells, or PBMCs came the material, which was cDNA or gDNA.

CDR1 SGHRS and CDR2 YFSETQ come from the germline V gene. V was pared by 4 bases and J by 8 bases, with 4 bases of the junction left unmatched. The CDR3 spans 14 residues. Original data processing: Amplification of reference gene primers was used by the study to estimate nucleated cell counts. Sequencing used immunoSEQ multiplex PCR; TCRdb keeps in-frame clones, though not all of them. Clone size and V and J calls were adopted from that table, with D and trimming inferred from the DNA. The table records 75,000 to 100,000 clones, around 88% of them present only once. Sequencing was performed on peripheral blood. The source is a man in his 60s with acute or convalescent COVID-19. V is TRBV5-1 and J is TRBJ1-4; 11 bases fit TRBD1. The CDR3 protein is CASSDRDRGEKLFF. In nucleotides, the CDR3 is TGCGCCAGCAGCGACCGGGACAGGGGGGAAAAACTGTTTTTT.